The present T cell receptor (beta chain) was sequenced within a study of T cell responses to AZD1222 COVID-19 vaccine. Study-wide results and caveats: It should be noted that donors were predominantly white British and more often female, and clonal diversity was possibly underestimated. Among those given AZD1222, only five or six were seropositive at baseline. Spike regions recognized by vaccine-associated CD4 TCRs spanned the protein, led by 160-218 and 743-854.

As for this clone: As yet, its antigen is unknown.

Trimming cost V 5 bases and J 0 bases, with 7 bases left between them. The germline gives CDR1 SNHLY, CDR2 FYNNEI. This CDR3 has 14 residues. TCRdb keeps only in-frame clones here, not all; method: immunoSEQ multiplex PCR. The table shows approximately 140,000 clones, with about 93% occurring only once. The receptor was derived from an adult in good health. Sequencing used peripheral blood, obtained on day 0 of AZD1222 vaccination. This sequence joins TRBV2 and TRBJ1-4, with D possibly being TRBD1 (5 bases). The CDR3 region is CASSWGATNEKLFF. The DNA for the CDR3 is TGTGCCAGCAGTTGGGGCGCAACTAATGAAAAACTGTTTTTT.